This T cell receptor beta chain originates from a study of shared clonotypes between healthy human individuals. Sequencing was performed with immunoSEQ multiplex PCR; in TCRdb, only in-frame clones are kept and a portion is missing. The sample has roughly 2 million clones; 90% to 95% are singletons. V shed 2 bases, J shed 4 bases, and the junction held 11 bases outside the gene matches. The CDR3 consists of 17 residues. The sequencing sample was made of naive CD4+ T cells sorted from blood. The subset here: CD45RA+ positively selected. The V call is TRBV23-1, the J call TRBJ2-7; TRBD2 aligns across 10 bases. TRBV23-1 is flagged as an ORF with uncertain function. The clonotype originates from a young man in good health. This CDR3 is CASSQRPSSGSPYEQYF. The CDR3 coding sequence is TGCGCCAGCAGTCAACGACCCTCTAGCGGGAGCCCGTACGAGCAGTACTTC.